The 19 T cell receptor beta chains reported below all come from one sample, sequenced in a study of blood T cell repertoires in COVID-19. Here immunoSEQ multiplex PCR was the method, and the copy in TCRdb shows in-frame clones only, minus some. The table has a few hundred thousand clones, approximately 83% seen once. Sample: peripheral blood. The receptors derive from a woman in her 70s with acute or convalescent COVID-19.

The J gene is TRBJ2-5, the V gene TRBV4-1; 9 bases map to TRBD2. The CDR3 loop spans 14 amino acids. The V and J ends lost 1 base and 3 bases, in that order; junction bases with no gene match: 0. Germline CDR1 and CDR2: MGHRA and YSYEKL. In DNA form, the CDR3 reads TGCGCCAGCAGCCAAGGACTAGCGGAAGAGACCCAGTACTTC. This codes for CASSQGLAEETQYF.

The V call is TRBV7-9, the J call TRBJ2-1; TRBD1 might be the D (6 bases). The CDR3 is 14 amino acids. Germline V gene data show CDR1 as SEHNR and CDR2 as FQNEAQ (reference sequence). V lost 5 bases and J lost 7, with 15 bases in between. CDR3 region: CASSPRTVLNEQFF. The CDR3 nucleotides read TGTGCCAGCAGCCCCCGGACAGTTTTGAATGAGCAGTTCTTC. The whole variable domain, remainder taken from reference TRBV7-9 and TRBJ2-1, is DTGVSQNPRHKITKRGQNVTFRCDPISEHNRLYWYRQTLGQGPEFLTYFQNEAQLEKSRLLSDRFSAERPKGSFSTLEIQRTEQGDSAMYLCASSPRTVLNEQFFGPGTRLTVL.

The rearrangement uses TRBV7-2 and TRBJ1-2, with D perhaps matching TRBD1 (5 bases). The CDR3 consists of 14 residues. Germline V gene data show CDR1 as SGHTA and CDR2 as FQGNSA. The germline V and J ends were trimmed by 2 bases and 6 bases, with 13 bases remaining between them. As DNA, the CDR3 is TGTGCCAGCAGCTTAATACCAGGGATGGATGGCTACACCTTC. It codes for CASSLIPGMDGYTF.

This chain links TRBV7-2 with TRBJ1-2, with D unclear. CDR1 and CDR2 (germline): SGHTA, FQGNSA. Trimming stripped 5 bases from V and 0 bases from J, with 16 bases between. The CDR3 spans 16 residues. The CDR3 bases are TGTGCCAGCAGCGCCCAAAGAGGCGGAGCTAACTATGGCTACACCTTC. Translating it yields CASSAQRGGANYGYTF.

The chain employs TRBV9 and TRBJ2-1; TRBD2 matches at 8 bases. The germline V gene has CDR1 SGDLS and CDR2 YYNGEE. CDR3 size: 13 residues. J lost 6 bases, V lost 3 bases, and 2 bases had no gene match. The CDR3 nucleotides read TGTGCCAGCAGCGGGACTAGCAGCAATGAGCAGTTCTTC. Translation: CASSGTSSNEQFF.

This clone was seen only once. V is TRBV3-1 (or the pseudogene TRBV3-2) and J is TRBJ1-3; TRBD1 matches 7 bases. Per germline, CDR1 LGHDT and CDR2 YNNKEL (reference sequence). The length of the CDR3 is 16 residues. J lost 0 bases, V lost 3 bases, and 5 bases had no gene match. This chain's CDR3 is CASSHLGQASGNTIYF. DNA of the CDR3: TGTGCCAGCAGCCACCTCGGACAGGCCTCTGGAAACACCATATATTTT.

This CDR3 reads CASSVGGQGGEKLFF. The CDR3 DNA reads as TGTGCCAGCAGCGTAGGGGGCCAGGGTGGTGAAAAACTGTTTTTT. V is TRBV9 and J is TRBJ1-4; a possible D gene is TRBD1 (5 bases). There are 15 residues in the CDR3. V was shortened by 0 bases and J by 7 bases, with 13 bases between the two germline ends. Germline V gene data show CDR1 as SGDLS and CDR2 as YYNGEE.

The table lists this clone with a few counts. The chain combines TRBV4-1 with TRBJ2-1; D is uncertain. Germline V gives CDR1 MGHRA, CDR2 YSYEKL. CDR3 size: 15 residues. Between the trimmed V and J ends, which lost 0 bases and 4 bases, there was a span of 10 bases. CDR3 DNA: TGCGCCAGCAGCCAAGATCCCACACCTTACAATGAGCAGTTCTTC. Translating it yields CASSQDPTPYNEQFF.

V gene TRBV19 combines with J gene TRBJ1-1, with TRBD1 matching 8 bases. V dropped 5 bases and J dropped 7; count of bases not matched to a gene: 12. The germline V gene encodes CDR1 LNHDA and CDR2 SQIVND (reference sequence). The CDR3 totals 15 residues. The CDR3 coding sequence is TGTGCCAGTAGTCCACGGAGGACAGGGAAAGGTGAAGCTTTCTTT. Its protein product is CASSPRRTGKGEAFF.

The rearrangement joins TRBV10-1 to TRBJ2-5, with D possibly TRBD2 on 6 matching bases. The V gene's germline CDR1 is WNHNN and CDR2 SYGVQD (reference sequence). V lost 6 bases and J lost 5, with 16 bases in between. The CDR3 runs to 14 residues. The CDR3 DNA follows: TGCGCCAGCAGCTCCGGGACTGCCCGGGAGACCCAGTACTTC. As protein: CASSSGTARETQYF.

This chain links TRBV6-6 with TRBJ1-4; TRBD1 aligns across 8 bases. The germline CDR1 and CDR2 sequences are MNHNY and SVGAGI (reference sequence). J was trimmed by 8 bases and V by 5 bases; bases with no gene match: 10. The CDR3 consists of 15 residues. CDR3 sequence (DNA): TGTGCCAGCAGTCCCTACAGGGGGAATGGGGAAAAACTGTTTTTT. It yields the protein CASSPYRGNGEKLFF.

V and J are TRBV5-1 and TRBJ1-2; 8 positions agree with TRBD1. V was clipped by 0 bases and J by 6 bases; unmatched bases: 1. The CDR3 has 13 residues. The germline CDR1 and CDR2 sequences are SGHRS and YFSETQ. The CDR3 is CASSLGTGNGYTF. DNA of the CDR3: TGCGCCAGCAGCTTGGGGACAGGGAATGGCTACACCTTC.

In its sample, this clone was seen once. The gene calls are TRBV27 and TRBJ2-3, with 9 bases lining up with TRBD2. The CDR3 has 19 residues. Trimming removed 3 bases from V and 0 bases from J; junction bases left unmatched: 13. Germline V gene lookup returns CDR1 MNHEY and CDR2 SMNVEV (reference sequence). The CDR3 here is CASSFAVLAGISSTDTQYF. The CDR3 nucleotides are TGTGCCAGCAGTTTTGCCGTTCTAGCGGGGATCTCTAGCACAGATACGCAGTATTTT.

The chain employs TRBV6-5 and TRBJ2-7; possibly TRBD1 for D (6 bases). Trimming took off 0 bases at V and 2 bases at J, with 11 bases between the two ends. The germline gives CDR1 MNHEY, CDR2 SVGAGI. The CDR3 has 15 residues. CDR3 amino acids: CASSYSGQSPYEQYF. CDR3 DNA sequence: TGTGCCAGCAGTTACTCCGGACAGAGCCCCTACGAGCAGTACTTC.

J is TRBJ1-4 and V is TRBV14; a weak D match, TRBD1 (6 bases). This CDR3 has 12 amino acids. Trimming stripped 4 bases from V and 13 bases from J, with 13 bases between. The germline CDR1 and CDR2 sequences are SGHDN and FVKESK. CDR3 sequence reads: CASSPDRQGLFF. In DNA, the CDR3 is TGTGCCAGCAGCCCAGACAGGCAAGGACTGTTTTTT.

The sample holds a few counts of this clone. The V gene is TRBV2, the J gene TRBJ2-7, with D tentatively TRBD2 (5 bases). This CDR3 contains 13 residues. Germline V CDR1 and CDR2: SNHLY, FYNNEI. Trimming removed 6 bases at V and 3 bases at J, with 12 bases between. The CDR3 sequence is CASSQDWNYEQYF. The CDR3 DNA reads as TGTGCCAGCAGCCAGGACTGGAACTACGAGCAGTACTTC. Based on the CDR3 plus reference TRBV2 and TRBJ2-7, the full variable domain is EPEVTQTPSHQVTQMGQEVILRCVPISNHLYFYWYRQILGQKVEFLVSFYNNEISEKSEIFDDQFSVERPDGSNFTLKIRSTKLEDSAMYFCASSQDWNYEQYFGPGTRLTVT.

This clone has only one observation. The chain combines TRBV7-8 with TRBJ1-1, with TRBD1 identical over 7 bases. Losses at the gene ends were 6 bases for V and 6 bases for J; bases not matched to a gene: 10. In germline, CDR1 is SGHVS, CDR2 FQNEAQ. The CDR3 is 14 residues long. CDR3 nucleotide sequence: TGTGCCAGCAGTTCAGGGGGTTCGGGGTCTGAAGCTTTCTTT. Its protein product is CASSSGGSGSEAFF.

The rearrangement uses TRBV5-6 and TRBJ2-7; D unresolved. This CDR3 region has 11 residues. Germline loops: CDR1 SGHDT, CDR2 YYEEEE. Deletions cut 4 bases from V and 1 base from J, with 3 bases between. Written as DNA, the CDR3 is TGTGCCAGCAGCCAATCCTACGAGCAGTACTTC. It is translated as CASSQSYEQYF. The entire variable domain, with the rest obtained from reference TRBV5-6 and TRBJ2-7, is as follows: DAGVTQSPTHLIKTRGQQVTLRCSPKSGHDTVSWYQQALGQGPQFIFQYYEEEERQRGNFPDRFSGHQFPNYSSELNVNALLLGDSALYLCASSQSYEQYFGPGTRLTVT.

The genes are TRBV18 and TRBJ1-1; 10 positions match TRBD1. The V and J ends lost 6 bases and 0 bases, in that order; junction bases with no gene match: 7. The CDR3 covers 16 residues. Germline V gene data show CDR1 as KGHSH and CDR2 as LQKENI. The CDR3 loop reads CASSPRGQGMNTEAFF. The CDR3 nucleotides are TGTGCCAGCTCCCCCAGGGGACAGGGGATGAACACTGAAGCTTTCTTT.